These 30 T cell receptor beta chains were all obtained from the same sample, sequenced in a study of T cells after yellow fever vaccination. Each CDR3 protein gets one entry after TCRdb re-called the 5' RACE reads with MiXCR. The table lists tens of thousands of distinct CDR3 sequences, approximately 6.5% of them singletons. The sample here was PBMCs, either bulk or a sorted T-cell subset (CD4+, CD8+, memory, or dextramer-sorted; not recorded which), taken on the day of the yellow fever booster vaccination. The receptors come from a man aged 25 to 40 who received the YFV17D yellow fever vaccine.

This clonotype occurred many times. The V and J genes are TRBV28 and TRBJ2-7; the D is unclear. The CDR3 consists of 12 residues. Trimming cost V 5 bases and J 7 bases, with 12 bases left between them. Germline V lookup: CDR1 MDHEN, CDR2 SYDVKM. The CDR3 DNA follows: TGTGCCAGCAGTGAGTTCCTCCGGGAGCAGTACTTC. Protein product: CASSEFLREQYF.

The table lists this clonotype with many counts. The chain joins TRBV12-3 or TRBV12-4 to TRBJ2-1, with D possibly being TRBD2 (6 bases). Trimming took off 4 bases at V and 6 bases at J, with 22 bases between the two ends. The CDR3 consists of 17 residues. In nucleotides, the CDR3 is TGTGCCAGCAGTTCAAGAACCCCGGGACTCCGGGCCAATGAGCAGTTCTTC. Its protein product is CASSSRTPGLRANEQFF.

This clonotype was counted ten times or more. The V and J genes are TRBV7-2 and TRBJ1-2, with a weak D call TRBD1 (5 bases). The CDR3 length is 17 residues. Germline CDR1 SGHTA, CDR2 FQGNSA. Trimming took off 1 base at V and 0 bases at J, with 15 bases between the two ends. This chain's CDR3 is CASSLGGAGRANYGYTF. CDR3 in DNA: TGTGCCAGCAGCTTAGGGGGAGCGGGGCGAGCTAACTATGGCTACACCTTC.

Many counts were recorded for this clonotype. The chain joins TRBV5-5 to TRBJ2-7, with 9 bases aligning to TRBD2. The CDR3 is 16 residues long. Germline CDR1 and CDR2: SGHKS and YYEKEE (reference sequence). V trimming: 4 bases; J trimming: 2 bases; junction bases outside the gene matches: 10. CDR3 bases: TGTGCCAGCAGCCCTGTAGCGGGAGAAAAAGCCTACGAGCAGTACTTC. This codes for CASSPVAGEKAYEQYF.

This clonotype was counted ten times or more. CDR3 residues: CAISASGAQYF. CDR3 coding DNA: TGTGCCATCAGTGCGTCAGGGGCCCAGTACTTC. J is TRBJ2-5 and V is TRBV10-3, with D possibly TRBD1 on 6 matching bases. The CDR3 extends over 11 amino acids. In germline, CDR1 is ENHRY, CDR2 SYGVKD. V was shortened by 4 bases and J by 9 bases, with 9 bases between the two germline ends.

This clonotype appeared many times. The V and J genes are TRBV7-6 and TRBJ1-2; 8 nucleotides line up with TRBD1. The CDR3 totals 14 residues. V was clipped by 4 bases and J by 7 bases; unmatched bases: 8. CDR1 SGHVS and CDR2 FNYEAQ come from the germline V gene. CDR3 loop: CASSSGQGRGGYTF. In DNA form, the CDR3 reads TGTGCCAGCAGCTCAGGACAGGGCCGAGGTGGCTACACCTTC.

The rearrangement joins TRBV3-1 to TRBJ1-2; tentatively, D is TRBD1 (6 bases). This CDR3 contains 13 residues. In germline, CDR1 is LGHDT, CDR2 YNNKEL (reference sequence). Trimming took off 0 bases at V and 8 bases at J, with 10 bases between the two ends. In DNA form, the CDR3 reads TGTGCCAGCAGCCAAGATCGGGGGCGAGGCTACACCTTC. It translates to CASSQDRGRGYTF.

This clonotype was recorded many times. This chain joins TRBV6-2 or TRBV6-3 and TRBJ1-5; D unclear. The CDR3 runs to 12 residues. The germline V gene encodes CDR1 MNHEY and CDR2 SVGEGT. V was pared by 6 bases and J by 12 bases, with 15 bases between. CDR3 nucleotide sequence: TGTGCCAGCAGCTCGGGCCTTCATCTCCAGCATTTT. The encoded protein is CASSSGLHLQHF.

This clonotype has at least ten counts. The chain employs TRBV3-1 and TRBJ1-2, with 7 positions matching TRBD1. With 7 bases clipped from V and 2 bases from J, the junction kept 4 bases outside the gene matches. The CDR3 runs 13 residues. CDR1 is LGHDT, CDR2 YNNKEL, per germline (reference sequence). CDR3 residues: CASTRQGNYGYTF. CDR3 bases: TGTGCCAGCACAAGACAGGGCAACTATGGCTACACCTTC.

The V gene is TRBV15, the J gene TRBJ1-2, with no clear D. The ends were cut back, 8 bases at V and 2 bases at J, with 9 bases in the middle. The CDR3 covers 12 residues. Germline-derived CDR1 and CDR2 are LNHNV and YYDKDF (reference sequence). CDR3 amino acids: CATSAANYGYTF. For the CDR3, the DNA is TGTGCCACCTCGGCAGCCAACTATGGCTACACCTTC. The entire variable domain, with the rest obtained from reference TRBV15 and TRBJ1-2, is as follows: DAMVIQNPRYQVTQFGKPVTLSCSQTLNHNVMYWYQQKSSQAPKLLFHYYDKDFNNEADTPDNFQSRRPNTSFCFLDIRSPGLGDTAMYLCATSAANYGYTFGSGTRLTVV.

This clonotype was recorded many times. The chain is built from TRBV4-3 and TRBJ2-7; a weak D match, TRBD1 (5 bases). This CDR3 has 16 amino acids. V gave up 0 bases and J gave up 3 bases, with 15 bases separating them. Germline V lookup: CDR1 LGHNA, CDR2 YSLEER. The CDR3 here is CASSQERAGYNYEQYF. The CDR3 region has the DNA TGCGCCAGCAGCCAAGAAAGGGCAGGGTATAACTACGAGCAGTACTTC.

This clonotype has a count of ten or more. The chain combines TRBV5-1 with TRBJ2-2; TRBD2 agrees at 7 bases. The CDR3 spans 16 residues. The V gene end was trimmed by 3 bases and the J gene end by 0 bases; junction bases not matched to a gene: 5. Germline V CDR1 and CDR2: SGHRS, YFSETQ. The CDR3: CASSSVTSPNTGELFF. CDR3 coding DNA: TGCGCCAGCAGCTCGGTGACTAGCCCGAACACCGGGGAGCTGTTTTTT.

This clonotype was observed many times. The chain combines TRBV29-1 with TRBJ2-1; D may match TRBD1 or TRBD2 (5 bases each). Trimming took 6 bases from V and 0 from J, leaving 9 bases between them. The germline V gene encodes CDR1 SQVTM and CDR2 ANQGSEA. The CDR3 spans 13 residues. The CDR3 loop reads CSVPGSSYNEQFF. The DNA for the CDR3 is TGCAGCGTACCAGGGAGCTCCTACAATGAGCAGTTCTTC.

In this sample, this clonotype turned up many times. The chain uses TRBV4-2 and TRBJ2-2; 7 nucleotides match TRBD1. Germline-derived CDR1 and CDR2 are LGHNA and YNFKEQ. The CDR3 contains 15 residues. The J segment lost 2 bases and the V segment lost 8 bases, leaving 8 bases of the junction unmatched. This CDR3 reads CASGAGTVNTGELFF. As DNA, the CDR3 is TGTGCCAGCGGTGCCGGGACAGTAAACACCGGGGAGCTGTTTTTT.

Many counts were recorded for this clonotype. The gene calls are TRBV30 and TRBJ2-6; D is unresolved. This CDR3 has 15 residues. Trimming cost V 0 bases and J 0 bases, with 6 bases left between them. Germline CDR1 GTSNPN, CDR2 SVGIG (reference sequence). The CDR3 coding sequence is TGTGCCTGGAGTGTGGGCTACTCTGGGGCCAACGTCCTGACTTTC. Translation gives CAWSVGYSGANVLTF.

The chain combines TRBV29-1 with TRBJ1-2, with a tentative D call TRBD1 (6 bases). The V end lost 4 bases, the J end lost 4 bases, and 13 bases lay between the germline ends. This CDR3 region has 13 residues. The V gene's germline CDR1 is SQVTM and CDR2 ANQGSEA. The CDR3 spells CSVGGGEGYGYTF. The DNA of the CDR3 is TGCAGCGTTGGAGGGGGGGAGGGCTATGGCTACACCTTC.

This chain joins TRBV7-2 and TRBJ2-1, with 7 bases matching TRBD2. The length of the CDR3 is 11 residues. The V gene end was trimmed by 6 bases and the J gene end by 7 bases; junction bases not matched to a gene: 0. In germline, CDR1 is SGHTA, CDR2 FQGNSA. DNA of the CDR3: TGTGCCAGCAGGGGGGGGAATGAGCAGTTCTTC. This gives the protein CASRGGNEQFF.

This clonotype was found many times. The chain recombines TRBV10-3 with TRBJ1-2; D is uncertain. The length of the CDR3 is 12 residues. V lost 5 bases, J lost 3 bases, and 7 bases lay in between. Germline CDR1 ENHRY, CDR2 SYGVKD. The CDR3 region is CAISPRDYGYTF. For the CDR3, the DNA is TGTGCCATCAGTCCCCGGGACTATGGCTACACCTTC.

This clonotype was seen many times. The chain recombines TRBV20-1 with TRBJ2-1; D unclear. Trimming pared 6 bases from V and 6 bases from J, leaving 21 bases between. The germline CDR1 and CDR2 sequences are DFQATT and SNEGSKA (reference sequence). CDR3 size: 15 residues. CDR3 amino acids: CSAPGGPIAGNEQFF. In DNA, the CDR3 is TGCAGTGCCCCAGGCGGCCCAATAGCTGGCAATGAGCAGTTCTTC.

This clonotype came up many times. The chain joins TRBV7-9 to TRBJ2-1, with a weak D call TRBD2 (5 bases). The V and J ends lost 7 bases and 6 bases respectively, with 19 bases between them. The CDR3 totals 15 residues. Germline CDR1 is SEHNR and CDR2 is FQNEAQ (reference sequence). The CDR3 sequence: CASNPLYRGINEQFF. For the CDR3, the DNA is TGTGCCAGCAACCCCCTGTATCGAGGGATCAATGAGCAGTTCTTC.

This clonotype was observed a few times. V gene TRBV30 combines with J gene TRBJ1-2; TRBD1 matches at 7 bases. This CDR3 comprises 11 residues. Unmatched junction bases numbered 3, after V lost 8 bases and J lost 3 bases. Germline-derived CDR1 and CDR2 are GTSNPN and SVGIG (reference sequence). The CDR3 is CAGRGYYGYTF. DNA of the CDR3: TGTGCCGGCAGGGGGTACTATGGCTACACCTTC.

This chain uses TRBV20-1 with TRBJ1-1; D possibly corresponds to TRBD1 (5 bases). Germline CDR1 and CDR2: DFQATT and SNEGSKA (reference sequence). V shed 7 bases and J shed 2 bases, with 14 bases lying between them. The CDR3 extends over 13 amino acids. CDR3 coding DNA: TGCAGTGTTCAGGGATCCCGAAACACTGAAGCTTTCTTT. It is translated as CSVQGSRNTEAFF.

Regarding this clonotype: A much larger clone lies one base from this, so it may be a read error. The chain's CDR3 is CASSWNSYEQNF. In DNA form, the CDR3 reads TGTGCCAGTAGTTGGAACTCCTACGAGCAGAACTTC. The chain uses TRBV19 and TRBJ2-7; D is undetermined. The germline V gene has CDR1 LNHDA and CDR2 SQIVND (reference sequence). This CDR3 is 12 amino acids long.

Ten or more counts support this clonotype. The chain carries TRBV6-2 or TRBV6-3 and TRBJ2-5, with 7 bases lining up with TRBD1. Germline CDR1 MNHEY, CDR2 SVGEGT. V lost 7 bases, J lost 5 bases, and 7 bases stayed unmatched. The CDR3 is made up of 13 amino acids. CDR3 amino acids: CASTNPGQETQYF. CDR3 DNA sequence: TGTGCCAGCACAAATCCGGGACAGGAGACCCAGTACTTC.

CDR3 region: CSATPDGSYEQYF. In DNA form, the CDR3 reads TGCAGTGCTACCCCGGACGGATCCTACGAGCAGTACTTC. This chain connects TRBV20-1 to TRBJ2-7; D remains unclear. V lost 4 bases and J lost 1, with 11 bases in between. Germline values: CDR1 DFQATT, CDR2 SNEGSKA (reference sequence). There are 13 residues in the CDR3.

This clonotype was seen many times. This chain connects TRBV7-9 to TRBJ2-7, with D tentatively TRBD1 or TRBD2 (5 bases each). This CDR3 has 16 residues. Germline loops: CDR1 SEHNR, CDR2 FQNEAQ (reference sequence). V was cut by 5 bases and J by 0 bases, with 17 bases left in between. The CDR3: CASSHDGAATSYEQYF. In DNA, the CDR3 is TGTGCCAGCAGCCACGACGGGGCGGCGACCTCCTACGAGCAGTACTTC.

This clonotype occurred a few times. The chain has TRBV4-3 and TRBJ1-1, with a possible D match to TRBD1 (6 bases). Germline V gives CDR1 LGHNA, CDR2 YSLEER. Trimming removed 5 bases from V and 1 base from J, with 11 bases in between. This CDR3 has 14 amino acids. The DNA for the CDR3 is TGCGCCAGCAGCGAAGGGGGGGCGAACACTGAAGCTTTCTTT. Translating gives CASSEGGANTEAFF.

By its share, this clonotype is medium-sized. J is TRBJ2-7 and V is TRBV20-1; possibly TRBD1 or TRBD2 for D (5 bases each). V was pared by 5 bases and J by 4 bases, with 15 bases between. Germline V gene sequence: CDR1 DFQATT, CDR2 SNEGSKA (reference sequence). This CDR3 is built from 13 residues. The CDR3: CSAHKVEGYEQYF. CDR3 DNA: TGCAGTGCTCACAAGGTCGAGGGGTACGAGCAGTACTTC.

This clonotype was detected ten times or more. This rearrangement joins TRBV7-9 to TRBJ2-1; D unresolved. Germline V gene data show CDR1 as SEHNR and CDR2 as FQNEAQ (reference sequence). The CDR3 spans 11 residues. V dropped 8 bases and J dropped 12 bases, with 14 bases sitting between them. The CDR3 is CASGLETVQFF. The CDR3 coding sequence is TGTGCCAGCGGATTGGAGACTGTGCAGTTCTTC.

This clonotype was detected ten times or more. The gene calls are TRBV20-1 and TRBJ2-4; 7 bases match TRBD2. Germline loops: CDR1 DFQATT, CDR2 SNEGSKA (reference sequence). The CDR3 is made up of 14 amino acids. This CDR3 reads CSAWEGLAKNIQYF. CDR3 bases: TGCAGCGCCTGGGAGGGCCTAGCCAAAAACATTCAGTACTTC.